This is a list of T cell receptor beta chains from one sample in a study of T-cell reconstitution after alpha-beta-depleted transplantation in children. MiXCR, applied by TCRdb to the PCR reads, yields one record per CDR3 protein. Of more than 200,000 distinct CDR3 sequences listed, approximately 8% are singletons. Here the sequenced sample was PBMCs, mostly from graft donor cells, taken 360 days after TCRalphabeta/CD19-depleted stem cell transplant. These TCRs come from a male patient between 2 and 10 years old who had a stem cell transplant for acute myeloid leukemia, so the T cells may come from the graft donor. Each CDR3 is given with its conserved first and last residue. Each record gives: J gene, clone size, V gene, D gene, CDR3 DNA, CDR3 protein. The D gene is left open where the match is weak. Clone size is given for some rows only: seen once, a few or many times, or a class if the clone is expanded.

TRBJ2-6 | few | TRBV20-1 | TRBD2 | TGCAGTGCGGGCGGGAGGGACTCTGGGGCCAACGTCCTGACTTTC | CSAGGRDSGANVLTF
TRBJ1-2 | few | TRBV29-1 | NA | TGCAGCGTTACGACTAGTTTCTATGGCTACACCTTC | CSVTTSFYGYTF
TRBJ1-1 | many | TRBV10-2 | NA | TGCGCCAGCAGTGAGTCCGATATCATGAACACTGAAGCTTTCTTT | CASSESDIMNTEAFF
TRBJ2-1 | many | TRBV9 | NA | TGTGCCAGCAGCTTCGGGATCATTCCTTTTGAGCAGTTCTTC | CASSFGIIPFEQFF
TRBJ2-7 | many | TRBV6-5 | NA | TGTGCCAGCAGTTACTCCGCAACAGATCCATACGAGCAGTACTTC | CASSYSATDPYEQYF
TRBJ2-3 | many | TRBV29-1 | NA | TGCAGCGTCGGACTGGGCAGCACAGGGGATACGCAGTATTTT | CSVGLGSTGDTQYF
TRBJ2-1 | many | TRBV29-1 | NA | TGCAGCGTCCAAGGGGGGCTAGTCCTCTACAATGAGCAGTTCTTC | CSVQGGLVLYNEQFF
TRBJ2-1 | few | TRBV10-3 | NA | TGTGCCATCAGTGAATTACAGGGTGATTCGGGAGTGAGTAGGAATGAGCAGTTCTTC | CAISELQGDSGVSRNEQFF
TRBJ1-5 | NA | TRBV12-3/TRBV12-4 | NA | TGTGCCAGCAGTCCCATCTCGACGGTTAATCAGCCCCAGCATTTT | CASSPISTVNQPQHF
TRBJ2-3 | NA | TRBV7-3 | NA | TGTGCCAGCAGCTCACAGGGATGGGGGACAGATACGCAGTATTTT | CASSSQGWGTDTQYF
TRBJ2-1 | many | TRBV25-1 | TRBD1 | TGTGCCAGCAGCGACCTCCCTCCGACAGGGGCCCACAATGAGCAGTTCTTC | CASSDLPPTGAHNEQFF
TRBJ1-5 | few | TRBV5-1 | NA | TGCGCCAGCAGCTTGGGGGGGGACAATCAGCCCCAGCATTTT | CASSLGGDNQPQHF
TRBJ2-6 | NA | TRBV20-1 | NA | TGCAGTGCTAGTAATTCGGGGAACGGGGCCAACGTCCTGACTTTC | CSASNSGNGANVLTF
TRBJ2-4 | many | TRBV27 | TRBD2 | TGTGCCAGCAGTCCTGGTGGCGGGAGAGATAACATTCAGTACTTC | CASSPGGGRDNIQYF
TRBJ1-1 | NA | TRBV6-5 | TRBD1 | TGTGCCAGCAGTTACTCCGTCCGACAGGGAGTGCACACTGAAGCTTTCTTT | CASSYSVRQGVHTEAFF
TRBJ2-5 | many | TRBV9 | TRBD2 | TGTGCCAGCAGCTCGGGACTAGCGGGAGGGGAAGAGACCCAGTACTTC | CASSSGLAGGEETQYF
TRBJ2-7 | few | TRBV4-3 | NA | TGCGCCAGCAGCCAAGTAGTAGGGGGCTCCTACGAGCAGTACTTC | CASSQVVGGSYEQYF
TRBJ2-7 | many | TRBV20-1 | NA | TGCAGTGCTAGGGACGGGAGCGCCTACGAGCAGTACTTC | CSARDGSAYEQYF
TRBJ2-7 | few | TRBV6-6 | TRBD1 | TGTGCCAGCAGTCGAGATAATACAGGGGTCGGGTACTTC | CASSRDNTGVGYF
TRBJ2-5 | NA | TRBV7-6 | TRBD1 | TGTGCCAGCAGCTTAGTAGGGACAGACAAAGAGACCCAGTACTTC | CASSLVGTDKETQYF
TRBJ2-4 | many | TRBV3-1 | TRBD2 | TGTGCCAGCAGCCAATGGGCTAGCGGGGCCCAAAACATTCAGTACTTC | CASSQWASGAQNIQYF
TRBJ2-7 | NA | TRBV29-1 | TRBD1 | TGCAGCGTGACGACAGGGGACAGCTACGAGCAGTACTTC | CSVTTGDSYEQYF
TRBJ2-5 | NA | TRBV13 | NA | TGTGCCAGCAGCTTGCCTAGTCGAGAGACCCAGTACTTC | CASSLPSRETQYF
TRBJ1-5 | many | TRBV7-2 | NA | TGTGCCAGCAGCCCGAGAAGGGGGAATCAGCCCCAGCATTTT | CASSPRRGNQPQHF
TRBJ2-4 | many | TRBV4-1 | NA | TGCGCCAGCAGCCAAGATGGTCCGGACATTCAGTACTTC | CASSQDGPDIQYF
TRBJ2-2 | NA | TRBV20-1 | NA | TGCAGTGCTAGTTGGAACGGGAACACCGGGGAGCTGTTTTTT | CSASWNGNTGELFF
TRBJ2-1 | many | TRBV5-1 | TRBD1 | TGCGCCAGCAGCTTGGGGCAGGGGGTCAATGAGCAGTTCTTC | CASSLGQGVNEQFF
TRBJ2-2 | many | TRBV4-3 | NA | TGCGCCAGCAGCCAAGATTTGTCAGGGTTTGTCTTCACCGGGGAGCTGTTTTTT | CASSQDLSGFVFTGELFF
TRBJ1-6 | many | TRBV12-3/TRBV12-4 | TRBD1 | TGTGCCAGCAGTTTCCGGACAGGTTCACCCCTCCACTTT | CASSFRTGSPLHF
TRBJ2-3 | many | TRBV12-3/TRBV12-4 | NA | TGTGCCAGCAGTTTAGAGACCGGGAAGGATACGCAGTATTTT | CASSLETGKDTQYF
TRBJ2-5 | many | TRBV7-9 | TRBD2 | TGTGCCAGCAGCTTCTACCCTAGCGGGAGGTCCAAAGAGACCCAGTACTTC | CASSFYPSGRSKETQYF
TRBJ1-3 | NA | TRBV7-2 | TRBD1 | TGTGCCAGCAGCTTGGGACAGGGGGCAACTGGAAACACCATATATTTT | CASSLGQGATGNTIYF
TRBJ2-4 | few | TRBV5-5 | TRBD1 | TGTGCCAGCAGCTATGACAGGGGAGACATTCAGTACTTC | CASSYDRGDIQYF
TRBJ2-1 | NA | TRBV11-1 | NA | TGTGCCAGCAGCACCCGCAACAATGAGCAGTTCTTC | CASSTRNNEQFF
TRBJ1-2 | NA | TRBV5-1 | NA | TGCGCCAGCAGAGGGACGTTTTATGGCTACACCTTC | CASRGTFYGYTF
TRBJ2-7 | many | TRBV5-1 | TRBD2 | TGCGCCAGCAGCTATCTAGCGGGAATCTCCTACGAGCAGTACTTC | CASSYLAGISYEQYF
TRBJ2-5 | NA | TRBV7-9 | NA | TGTGCCAGCAGCTTTGTGGTCGGCAGAGAGACCCAGTACTTC | CASSFVVGRETQYF
TRBJ1-5 | many | TRBV20-1 | NA | TGCAGTGCTAGCCCAGGAGGAGTGTATCAGCCCCAGCATTTT | CSASPGGVYQPQHF
TRBJ2-2 | few | TRBV5-1 | TRBD2 | TGCGCCAGCAGCTTGTTTTCTAGCGGTAACACCGGGGAGCTGTTTTTT | CASSLFSSGNTGELFF
TRBJ2-5 | NA | TRBV20-1 | TRBD2 | TGCAGTGCTTATAGGACTAGCGGGGTTCAAGAGACCCAGTACTTC | CSAYRTSGVQETQYF
TRBJ1-1 | many | TRBV5-1 | NA | TGCGCCAGCAGCCCGAGGGCGACCAAGAACACTGAAGCTTTCTTT | CASSPRATKNTEAFF
TRBJ2-3 | many | TRBV7-2 | TRBD2 | TGTGCCAGCAGTTCCGGGACTAGTTTTGCAGATACGCAGTATTTT | CASSSGTSFADTQYF
TRBJ2-3 | few | TRBV25-1 | NA | TGTGCCAGCAGACAGGTTTGGGGAGATACGCAGTATTTT | CASRQVWGDTQYF
TRBJ2-3 | NA | TRBV15 | TRBD2 | TGTGCCACCAGCAGCGAGCTAGCGGGGGGGCCGATAGATACGCAGTATTTT | CATSSELAGGPIDTQYF
TRBJ1-1 | few | TRBV3-1 | NA | TGTGCCAGCAGCCTTACGTCGGACACTGAAGCTTTCTTT | CASSLTSDTEAFF
TRBJ2-3 | NA | TRBV11-2 | NA | TGTGCCAGCAGCTTACGCGGGTCTGCTTCTCGATGGAATACGCAGTATTTT | CASSLRGSASRWNTQYF
TRBJ2-3 | NA | TRBV7-9 | NA | TGTGCCAGCAGCTACCCCCAGGGTTGGCATACGCAGTATTTT | CASSYPQGWHTQYF